This entry concerns a single T cell receptor (beta chain). Its antigen is as yet unknown. This CDR3 has 12 residues. Germline assignment: CDR1 MNHNY and CDR2 SVGAGI (reference sequence). The V end was cut by 6 bases, the J end by 7 bases, with 7 bases between. Each patient experienced a relapse that followed autologous stem cell transplantation, and brentuximab vedotin exposure varied. This record comes from a study of PD-1 blockade in classical Hodgkin lymphoma. About the study: The nivolumab dose that patients received was 3 mg/kg, given intravenously every 2 weeks. Study-wide results and caveats: The diversity seen at baseline in complete responders resembled that of newly diagnosed patients. Significant TCR diversity gains by C4D1 occurred in CD4+ but not CD8+ cells. Relapsed/refractory patients reportedly had the lowest baseline TCR diversity, below newly diagnosed patients, who were below healthy donors.

Profiling relied on immunoSEQ multiplex PCR, and the TCRdb table lists in-frame clones only, not all of them. The profile shows 90,000 to 95,000 clones, 89% of them singletons. The specimen comprised peripheral blood mononuclear cells (PBMCs), sampled before the second cycle of nivolumab. The sequence was obtained from a human donor with classical Hodgkin lymphoma. This chain joins TRBV6-6 and TRBJ1-6; D remains ambiguous. The CDR3 DNA sequence: TGTGCCAGCAGGGGAGGGAATTCACCCCTCCACTTT. It specifies CASRGGNSPLHF.